These 21 T cell receptor beta chains came from one sample sequenced in a study of blood T cell repertoires in COVID-19. Data came from immunoSEQ multiplex PCR; TCRdb stores just in-frame clones and leaves some out. The repertoire holds roughly 96,000 clones, with roughly 82% as singletons. Input material: peripheral blood. These receptors were collected from a man aged 80 or over with acute or convalescent COVID-19.

This clone was seen just once. As DNA, the CDR3 is TGTGCCAACCCCAGGTGGGTTCAACACAATTCACCCCTCCACTTT. Translating gives CANPRWVQHNSPLHF. The V call is TRBV12-1, the J call TRBJ1-6; TRBD1 was called by the table and not checked on the DNA. TRBV12-1 is given as a pseudogene. The CDR3 sequence is 15 residues long.

This chain links TRBV7-2 with TRBJ1-4, with 7 bases identical to TRBD1. There are 15 residues in the CDR3. Germline-derived CDR1 and CDR2 are SGHTA and FQGNSA. V lost 5 bases to trimming and J lost 8 bases; unmatched junction nucleotides: 11. The DNA of the CDR3 is TGTGCCAGCAGCCCTAGAAGGGGGCGGGAAGAAAAACTGTTTTTT. Its translation is CASSPRRGREEKLFF.

This clone was seen a single time. The rearrangement joins TRBV30 to TRBJ1-1; 7 bases are shared with TRBD1. The J segment lost 1 base and the V segment lost 3 bases, leaving 2 bases of the junction unmatched. There are 13 residues in the CDR3. Germline-derived CDR1 and CDR2 are GTSNPN and SVGIG (reference sequence). CDR3 DNA: TGTGCCTGGAGAAGGGGGCCGAACACTGAAGCTTTCTTT. Translation gives CAWRRGPNTEAFF.

This chain joins TRBV4-1 and TRBJ2-3; perhaps TRBD2 as D (6 bases). V lost 1 base, J lost 6 bases, and 32 bases lay in between. This CDR3 contains 21 residues. The germline V gene has CDR1 MGHRA and CDR2 YSYEKL. The CDR3 sequence: CASSQAPTQDTFGLGRDTQYF. For the CDR3, the DNA is TGCGCCAGCAGCCAAGCTCCCACTCAGGACACCTTCGGCCTTGGGAGGGATACGCAGTATTTT.

V is TRBV6-2 or TRBV6-3 and J is TRBJ2-3; 14 nucleotides line up with TRBD2. CDR1 is MNHEY, CDR2 SVGEGT, per germline. The length of the CDR3 is 16 residues. V was pared by 6 bases and J by 2 bases, with 4 bases of the junction left unmatched. This CDR3 reads CASSWTSGRLTDTQYF. The DNA for the CDR3 is TGTGCCAGCAGCTGGACTAGCGGGAGGCTCACAGATACGCAGTATTTT.

V gene TRBV5-1 combines with J gene TRBJ1-3; D unresolved. The CDR3 has 17 amino acids. The germline V and J ends were trimmed by 1 base and 0 bases, with 14 bases remaining between them. Germline V gene lookup returns CDR1 SGHRS and CDR2 YFSETQ. Here the CDR3 reads CASSLPASSSSGNTIYF. DNA for the CDR3: TGCGCCAGCAGCTTGCCAGCGTCTTCCAGCTCTGGAAACACCATATATTTT.

The CDR3 nucleotides are TGTGCCTGTAAAGGGGGGAACACTGAAGCTTTCTTT. Protein: CACKGGNTEAFF. The chain has TRBV30 and TRBJ1-1; weak D call: TRBD1 (6 bases). This CDR3 has 12 amino acids. From germline, CDR1 is GTSNPN and CDR2 SVGIG (reference sequence). The germline V and J ends were trimmed by 6 bases and 1 base, with 9 bases remaining between them.

This rearrangement joins TRBV6-5 to TRBJ1-2; no clear D gene. V was pared by 10 bases and J by 2 bases, with 20 bases between. CDR1 is MNHEY, CDR2 SVGAGI, per germline. The CDR3 spans 15 residues. Written as DNA, the CDR3 is TGTGCCACCAACCTCGCTCCCGCGATGAACTATGGCTACACCTTC. Residues: CATNLAPAMNYGYTF.

V gene TRBV12-3 or TRBV12-4 combines with J gene TRBJ1-6; 7 positions agree with TRBD1. CDR3 length equals 13 residues. V shed 4 bases and J 9 bases; nucleotides not matched to a gene: 3. The DNA of the CDR3 is TGTGCCAGCAGTTCAGGGGGACGTTCACCCCTCCACTTT. Amino acids: CASSSGGRSPLHF.

This chain uses TRBV9 with TRBJ2-1; 8 bases fit TRBD2. Germline CDR1 SGDLS, CDR2 YYNGEE. V lost 3 bases, J lost 4 bases, and 6 bases stayed unmatched. CDR3 length: 15 amino acids. CDR3 nucleotide sequence: TGTGCCAGCAGCGGAGCGGGAGTGTCTTACAATGAGCAGTTCTTC. Translation: CASSGAGVSYNEQFF.

The rearrangement uses TRBV9 and TRBJ2-7; D may be TRBD2 (6 bases). The CDR3 has 14 residues. CDR1 SGDLS and CDR2 YYNGEE come from the germline V gene. The V end lost 4 bases, the J end lost 3 bases, and 14 bases lay between the germline ends. CDR3 DNA: TGTGCCAGCAGCCCGGGAGCGGCCCTCTACGAGCAGTACTTC. Translation: CASSPGAALYEQYF.

This chain connects TRBV28 to TRBJ2-6; tentatively, D is TRBD2 (6 bases). Per germline, CDR1 MDHEN and CDR2 SYDVKM. V lost 7 bases to trimming and J lost 0 bases, with 13 bases between them. This CDR3 has 16 amino acids. The CDR3 sequence is CASTKSGSSGANVLTF. The DNA for the CDR3 is TGTGCCAGCACCAAGTCCGGGAGCTCTGGGGCCAACGTCCTGACTTTC.

The V call is TRBV9, the J call TRBJ1-4; D is possibly TRBD1 (5 bases). V dropped 1 base and J dropped 4 bases, with 23 bases sitting between them. The CDR3 is 19 residues long. Germline CDR1 reads SGDLS; CDR2 reads YYNGEE. CDR3 sequence reads: CASSVSLGPRKGVNEKLFF. The CDR3 bases are TGTGCCAGCAGCGTATCCCTAGGACCCCGAAAAGGGGTTAATGAAAAACTGTTTTTT.

The chain combines TRBV3-1 (or the pseudogene TRBV3-2) with TRBJ2-7; tentative D call: TRBD2 (7 bases). Trimming stripped 0 bases from V and 3 bases from J, with 18 bases between. Germline CDR1 and CDR2: LGHDT and YNNKEL (reference sequence). The CDR3 covers 17 residues. Written as DNA, the CDR3 is TGTGCCAGCAGCCAAGAGGATATAGGACTAGGGGGCTACGAGCAGTACTTC. Translating gives CASSQEDIGLGGYEQYF.

The chain couples TRBV6-5 to TRBJ2-7, with TRBD2 matching over 7 bases. The germline gives CDR1 MNHEY, CDR2 SVGAGI. The junction had 9 bases not matched to a gene; V was cut back by 7 bases and J by 6 bases. The CDR3 length is 13 residues. For the CDR3, the DNA is TGTGCCAGCAATTTCGACCCGGGGGGCGAGCAGTACTTC. Its protein is CASNFDPGGEQYF.

The CDR3 is CASSYSRGEQFF. The CDR3 bases are TGTGCCAGCAGCTACTCAAGAGGTGAGCAGTTCTTC. V usage is TRBV7-2 and J usage is TRBJ2-1; D remains ambiguous. Trimming stripped 4 bases from V and 9 bases from J, with 10 bases between. CDR1 and CDR2 (germline): SGHTA, FQGNSA. There are 12 residues in the CDR3.

This clone was observed a single time. The chain joins TRBV7-2 to TRBJ2-5, with 7 bases identical to TRBD1. V lost 5 bases to trimming and J lost 4 bases; unmatched junction nucleotides: 13. The V gene's germline CDR1 is SGHTA and CDR2 FQGNSA. The CDR3 sequence is 16 residues long. The chain's CDR3 is CASSERVLGGSETQYF. CDR3 nucleotides: TGTGCCAGCAGCGAGAGGGTGCTAGGGGGCTCAGAGACCCAGTACTTC.

The V gene is TRBV27, the J gene TRBJ2-5; D unclear. The CDR3 covers 13 residues. V lost 4 bases and J 0 bases, leaving 6 bases between the germline ends. The germline V gene encodes CDR1 MNHEY and CDR2 SMNVEV (reference sequence). CDR3 residues: CASSSAYQETQYF. CDR3 in DNA: TGTGCCAGCAGTTCTGCGTACCAAGAGACCCAGTACTTC.

The chain recombines TRBV29-1 with TRBJ2-6, with 10 bases fitting TRBD1. Germline loops: CDR1 SQVTM, CDR2 ANQGSEA. After removal of 4 bases from V and 2 bases from J, the junction contained 11 bases not matched to a gene. This CDR3 is built from 18 residues. CDR3 DNA sequence: TGCAGCGTTGCCGGGACAGGGGATCTTAGTACTGGGGCCAACGTCCTGACTTTC. It specifies CSVAGTGDLSTGANVLTF.

The CDR3 here is CASSQASPWPQHF. Here the CDR3 DNA reads TGTGCCAGCAGCCAAGCCTCTCCCTGGCCCCAGCATTTT. The rearrangement links TRBV14 to TRBJ1-5, with D unresolved. V was shortened by 1 base and J by 9 bases, with 10 bases between the two germline ends. Germline CDR1 and CDR2: SGHDN and FVKESK. The CDR3 is made up of 13 amino acids.

The chain is built from TRBV29-1 and TRBJ2-6, with 8 nucleotides matching TRBD1. V lost 3 bases and J lost 2; bases outside the gene matches: 6. Germline V gene data show CDR1 as SQVTM and CDR2 as ANQGSEA. CDR3 length equals 16 residues. DNA of the CDR3: TGCAGCGTTGACTGGGCAGGGGGCGCTGGGGCCAACGTCCTGACTTTC. This codes for CSVDWAGGAGANVLTF. Full variable domain (missing parts from reference TRBV29-1 and TRBJ2-6): SAVISQKPSRDICQRGTSLTIQCQVDSQVTMMFWYRQQPGQSLTLIATANQGSEATYESGFVIDKFPISRPNLTFSTLTVSNMSPEDSSIYLCSVDWAGGAGANVLTFGAGSRLTVL.